Below are 13 T cell receptor beta chains sequenced from a single sample in a study of immune evolution from preneoplasia to lung adenocarcinoma. The protocol was immunoSEQ multiplex PCR, while the TCRdb copy is restricted to in-frame clones and leaves out a portion. The top ten hold 6.3% of the sample, which has fewer than 8,000 clones, about 80% seen once. Sequencing was performed on FFPE minimally invasive lung adenocarcinoma tissue. Source of these receptors: a person aged 45 to 69 with lung adenocarcinoma.

The chain uses TRBV7-9 and TRBJ1-1; D remains ambiguous. The CDR3 has 14 residues. The V gene's germline CDR1 is SEHNR and CDR2 FQNEAQ (reference sequence). Trimming took 2 bases from V and 2 from J, leaving 9 bases between them. The CDR3 coding sequence is TGTGCCAGCAGCTTATCATCAAGTAACACTGAAGCTTTCTTT. Translated: CASSLSSSNTEAFF.

The V call is TRBV7-8, the J call TRBJ2-3, with D tentatively TRBD2 (5 bases). This CDR3 is 13 amino acids long. In germline, CDR1 is SGHVS, CDR2 FQNEAQ. Trimming removed 4 bases from V and 2 bases from J, with 7 bases in between. CDR3 DNA: TGTGCCAGCAGCTCCCTAGCCACAGATACGCAGTATTTT. It is translated as CASSSLATDTQYF.

The sample holds a few counts of this clone. The V gene is TRBV5-1, the J gene TRBJ2-3, with 10 bases aligning to TRBD2. The CDR3 is 17 residues long. After removal of 0 bases from V and 0 bases from J, the junction contained 4 bases not matched to a gene. Germline loops: CDR1 SGHRS, CDR2 YFSETQ. CDR3 protein: CASSLVLAGASTDTQYF. CDR3 bases: TGCGCCAGCAGCTTGGTGCTAGCGGGAGCAAGCACAGATACGCAGTATTTT.

The rearrangement uses TRBV2 and TRBJ1-1; D gene uncertain. The V gene lost 7 bases and the J gene lost 0 bases, with 6 bases spanning the gap. This CDR3 region has 12 residues. CDR1 and CDR2 (germline): SNHLY, FYNNEI. CDR3 sequence (DNA): TGTGCCAGCACGGGAATGAACACTGAAGCTTTCTTT. Translating it yields CASTGMNTEAFF.

The chain links TRBV4-1 to TRBJ2-1; D uncertain. In germline, CDR1 is MGHRA, CDR2 YSYEKL. The germline V and J ends were trimmed by 1 base and 7 bases, with 14 bases remaining between them. CDR3 length: 15 residues. Here the CDR3 reads CASSQVSPTWNEQFF. CDR3 bases: TGCGCCAGCAGCCAAGTTAGCCCTACGTGGAATGAGCAGTTCTTC.

The chain is built from TRBV6-6 and TRBJ2-2; 10 bases align to TRBD2. Looked up from germline, CDR1 is MNHNY and CDR2 is SVGAGI (reference sequence). The trim removed 8 bases at V and 5 bases at J, leaving 5 bases unmatched. The CDR3 extends over 14 amino acids. The CDR3 DNA is TGTGCCAGCCTCCTAGCGGGGGCTACCGGGGAGCTGTTTTTT. The encoded protein is CASLLAGATGELFF.

The chain is built from TRBV7-9 and TRBJ2-2; D ambiguous. CDR3 length: 15 amino acids. Germline V gene lookup returns CDR1 SEHNR and CDR2 FQNEAQ (reference sequence). The germline V and J ends were trimmed by 3 bases and 0 bases, with 8 bases remaining between them. This CDR3 reads CASSFYQTNTGELFF. In DNA, the CDR3 is TGTGCCAGCAGCTTTTATCAGACGAACACCGGGGAGCTGTTTTTT. The full variable domain, completed using reference TRBV7-9 and TRBJ2-2, is DTGVSQNPRHKITKRGQNVTFRCDPISEHNRLYWYRQTLGQGPEFLTYFQNEAQLEKSRLLSDRFSAERPKGSFSTLEIQRTEQGDSAMYLCASSFYQTNTGELFFGEGSRLTVL.

This clone appeared a few times. The chain couples TRBV6-5 to TRBJ1-2; TRBD1 matches 7 bases. Germline assignment: CDR1 MNHEY and CDR2 SVGAGI. The CDR3 covers 13 residues. Trimming removed 6 bases from V and 4 bases from J; junction bases left unmatched: 5. CDR3 sequence (DNA): TGTGCCAGCAGACGGACAGGCTTCTATGGCTACACCTTC. This sequence encodes CASRRTGFYGYTF.

This clone came up a few times. The V gene is TRBV2, the J gene TRBJ2-7; 9 bases map to TRBD2. Losses at the gene ends were 4 bases for V and 4 bases for J; bases not matched to a gene: 8. In germline, CDR1 is SNHLY, CDR2 FYNNEI. This CDR3 has 15 residues. CDR3: CASSVASGVIYEQYF. The CDR3, as DNA: TGTGCCAGCAGTGTGGCTAGCGGGGTTATTTACGAGCAGTACTTC. Supplemented by reference TRBV2 and TRBJ2-7, the full variable domain reads EPEVTQTPSHQVTQMGQEVILRCVPISNHLYFYWYRQILGQKVEFLVSFYNNEISEKSEIFDDQFSVERPDGSNFTLKIRSTKLEDSAMYFCASSVASGVIYEQYFGPGTRLTVT.

This chain connects TRBV30 to TRBJ2-7; tentatively, D is TRBD1 (5 bases). The CDR3 consists of 13 residues. Germline CDR1 is GTSNPN and CDR2 is SVGIG (reference sequence). The V end was cut by 0 bases, the J end by 3 bases, with 9 bases between. Here the CDR3 DNA reads TGTGCCTGGAGTGTAGGGCAGGGCTACGAGCAGTACTTC. Its translation: CAWSVGQGYEQYF.

The V gene is TRBV7-2, the J gene TRBJ1-3; 7 nucleotides match TRBD1. Germline V lookup: CDR1 SGHTA, CDR2 FQGNSA. V shed 1 base and J 6 bases; nucleotides not matched to a gene: 6. The CDR3 loop spans 15 amino acids. The CDR3 is CASSLGGTVSNTIYF. The CDR3 DNA follows: TGTGCCAGCAGCTTAGGCGGGACAGTGTCAAACACCATATATTTT.

The chain combines TRBV5-1 with TRBJ2-7, with 13 bases matching TRBD2. The CDR3 runs to 18 residues. V was clipped by 4 bases and J by 4 bases; unmatched bases: 14. The germline V gene has CDR1 SGHRS and CDR2 YFSETQ. This chain's CDR3 is CASSTGLAGVGGIYEQYF. Written as DNA, the CDR3 is TGCGCCAGCAGCACCGGACTAGCGGGAGTGGGGGGGATTTACGAGCAGTACTTC.

This sequence joins TRBV18 and TRBJ1-5; no clear D gene. The CDR3 runs 12 residues. With 4 bases removed from V and 4 bases from J, the gap between germline ends came to 5 bases. Per germline, CDR1 KGHSH and CDR2 LQKENI. As DNA, the CDR3 is TGTGCCAGCTCACAAGAAAATCAGCCCCAGCATTTT. Its protein is CASSQENQPQHF. Looking up the rest from reference TRBV18 and TRBJ1-5 gives the full variable domain: NAGVMQNPRHLVRRRGQEARLRCSPMKGHSHVYWYRQLPEEGLKFMVYLQKENIIDESGMPKERFSAEFPKEGPSILRIQQVVRGDSAAYFCASSQENQPQHFGDGTRLSIL.